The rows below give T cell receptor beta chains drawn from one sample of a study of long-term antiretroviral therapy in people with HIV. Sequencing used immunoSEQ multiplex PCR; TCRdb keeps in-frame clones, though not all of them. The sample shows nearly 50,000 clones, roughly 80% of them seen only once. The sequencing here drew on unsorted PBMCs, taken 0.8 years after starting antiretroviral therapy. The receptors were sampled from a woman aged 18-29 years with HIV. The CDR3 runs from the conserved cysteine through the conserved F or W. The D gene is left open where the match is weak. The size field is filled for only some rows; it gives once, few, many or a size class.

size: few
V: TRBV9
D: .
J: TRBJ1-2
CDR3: CASSPQQSRGTGYTF
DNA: TGTGCCAGCAGCCCCCAACAGTCCCGGGGGACGGGCTACACCTTC

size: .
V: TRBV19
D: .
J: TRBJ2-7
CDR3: CASSFSVFGTPGEQYF
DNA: TGTGCCAGTAGTTTTTCTGTCTTCGGGACTCCCGGCGAGCAGTACTTC

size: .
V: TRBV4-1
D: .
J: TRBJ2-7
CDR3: CASSQGIAEDYEQYF
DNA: TGCGCCAGCAGCCAAGGGATAGCGGAGGACTACGAGCAGTACTTC

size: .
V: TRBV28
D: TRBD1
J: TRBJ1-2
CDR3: CASSPGGTVHGYTF
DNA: TGTGCCAGCAGCCCAGGGGGCACAGTCCATGGCTACACCTTC

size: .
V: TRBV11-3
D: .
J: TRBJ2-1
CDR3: CASSLSRGNNEQFF
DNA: TGTGCCAGCAGCTTATCAAGGGGGAACAATGAGCAGTTCTTC

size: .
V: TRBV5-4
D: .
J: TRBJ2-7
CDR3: CASSLSIYEQYF
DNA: TGTGCCAGCAGCTTGTCTATCTACGAGCAGTACTTC

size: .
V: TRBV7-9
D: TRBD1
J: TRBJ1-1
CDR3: CASSLMTGGPGAEAFF
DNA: TGTGCCAGCAGCTTAATGACAGGGGGCCCCGGCGCTGAAGCTTTCTTT

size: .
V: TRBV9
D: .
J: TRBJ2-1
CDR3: CASSVEDYNEQFF
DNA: TGTGCCAGCAGCGTAGAAGACTACAATGAGCAGTTCTTC

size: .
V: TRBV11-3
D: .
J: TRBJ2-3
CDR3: CASSFSNSPTDTQYF
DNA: TGTGCCAGCAGCTTTAGTAACTCCCCCACAGATACGCAGTATTTT

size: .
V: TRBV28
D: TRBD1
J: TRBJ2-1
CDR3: CASSGAGTGGYNEQFF
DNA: TGTGCCAGCAGCGGAGCCGGGACAGGGGGCTACAATGAGCAGTTCTTC

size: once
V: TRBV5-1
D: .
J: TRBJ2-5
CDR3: CASTPASPQETQYF
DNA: TGCGCCAGCACCCCCGCCTCGCCCCAAGAGACCCAGTACTTC

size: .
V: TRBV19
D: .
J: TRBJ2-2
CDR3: CASSSFMNTGELFF
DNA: TGTGCCAGTAGTAGCTTCATGAACACCGGGGAGCTGTTTTTT

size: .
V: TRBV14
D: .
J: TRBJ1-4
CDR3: CASSLRKGPNEKLFF
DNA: TGTGCCAGCAGCCTCCGAAAGGGGCCGAATGAAAAACTGTTTTTT

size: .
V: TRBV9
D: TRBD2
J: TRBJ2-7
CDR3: CASSVGTSGDYEQYF
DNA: TGTGCCAGCAGCGTAGGGACTAGCGGGGACTACGAGCAGTACTTC

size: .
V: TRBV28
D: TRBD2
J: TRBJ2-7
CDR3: CASSYQLAGGPEQYF
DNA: TGTGCCAGCAGTTACCAACTAGCGGGAGGGCCAGAGCAGTACTTC

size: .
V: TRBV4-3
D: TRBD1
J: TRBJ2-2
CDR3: CASQQDRAANTGELFF
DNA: TGCGCCAGTCAACAAGACAGGGCCGCGAACACCGGGGAGCTGTTTTTT

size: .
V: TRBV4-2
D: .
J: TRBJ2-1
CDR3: CASSQGIRSHASYNEQFF
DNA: TGTGCCAGCAGCCAGGGGATTCGGTCTCACGCCTCCTACAATGAGCAGTTCTTC

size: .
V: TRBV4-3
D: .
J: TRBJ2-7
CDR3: CASSQGAANLYEQYF
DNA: TGCGCCAGCAGCCAAGGGGCAGCGAACCTCTACGAGCAGTACTTC

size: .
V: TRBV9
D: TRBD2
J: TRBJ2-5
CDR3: CASSVVAGGEETQYF
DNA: TGTGCCAGCAGCGTAGTAGCGGGAGGTGAGGAGACCCAGTACTTC

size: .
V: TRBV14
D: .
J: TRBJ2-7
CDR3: CASSQLHYEQYF
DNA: TGTGCCAGCAGCCAACTGCACTACGAGCAGTACTTC

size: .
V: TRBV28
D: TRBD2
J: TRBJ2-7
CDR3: CASSFKLAGSYEQYF
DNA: TGTGCCAGCAGTTTTAAGCTAGCGGGATCCTACGAGCAGTACTTC

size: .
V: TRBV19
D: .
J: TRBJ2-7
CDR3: CASSMGQVYEQYF
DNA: TGTGCCAGTAGTATGGGACAAGTGTACGAGCAGTACTTC

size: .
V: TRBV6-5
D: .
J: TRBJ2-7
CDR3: CASRPGLSSYEQYF
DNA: TGTGCCAGCAGGCCAGGGTTAAGCTCCTACGAGCAGTACTTC

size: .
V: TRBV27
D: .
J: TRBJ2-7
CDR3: CASSLAGGVHEQYF
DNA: TGTGCCAGCAGTTTAGCCGGTGGGGTTCACGAGCAGTACTTC

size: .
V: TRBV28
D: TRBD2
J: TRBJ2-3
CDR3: CASVAGAHTQYF
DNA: TGTGCCAGTGTAGCGGGAGCACATACGCAGTATTTT

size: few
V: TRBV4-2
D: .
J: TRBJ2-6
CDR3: CASSQDGGSSGANVLTF
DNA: TGTGCCAGCAGCCAAGACGGCGGCTCCTCTGGGGCCAACGTCCTGACTTTC

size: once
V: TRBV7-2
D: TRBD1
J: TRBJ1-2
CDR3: CASRTTDRGGIGYTF
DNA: TGTGCCAGCAGGACTACTGACAGGGGCGGAATCGGCTACACCTTC

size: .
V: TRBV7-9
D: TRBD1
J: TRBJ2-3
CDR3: CASSQERTGGADTQYF
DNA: TGTGCCAGCAGCCAAGAGAGGACAGGGGGCGCAGATACGCAGTATTTT

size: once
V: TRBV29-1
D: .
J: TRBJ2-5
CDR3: CSVEPRGWGTQYF
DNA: TGCAGCGTTGAACCACGGGGGTGGGGAACCCAGTACTTC

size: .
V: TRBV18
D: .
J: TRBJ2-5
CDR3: CASSPGFQETQYF
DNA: TGTGCCAGCTCACCAGGGTTCCAAGAGACCCAGTACTTC

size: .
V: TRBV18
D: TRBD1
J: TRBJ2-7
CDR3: CASSPRGQGVRYEQYF
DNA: TGTGCCAGCTCACCACGGGGACAGGGGGTTCGCTACGAGCAGTACTTC

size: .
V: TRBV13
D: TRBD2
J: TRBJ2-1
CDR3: CASSLLAGVNEQFF
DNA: TGTGCCAGCAGCTTGCTAGCGGGAGTCAATGAGCAGTTCTTC

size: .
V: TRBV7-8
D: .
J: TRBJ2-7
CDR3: CASSSNYEQYF
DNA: TGTGCCAGCAGCTCCAACTACGAGCAGTACTTC

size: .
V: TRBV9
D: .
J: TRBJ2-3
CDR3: CASSVGHGSLADTQYF
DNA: TGTGCCAGCAGCGTTGGTCACGGGAGTTTGGCAGATACGCAGTATTTT

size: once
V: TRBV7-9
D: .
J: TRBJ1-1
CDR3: CASSAGNGIVGAFF
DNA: TGTGCCAGCAGCGCGGGGAACGGTATAGTTGGAGCTTTCTTT

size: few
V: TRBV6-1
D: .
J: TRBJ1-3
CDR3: CASSVTVSGNTIYF
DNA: TGTGCCAGCAGTGTTACAGTCTCTGGAAACACCATATATTTT

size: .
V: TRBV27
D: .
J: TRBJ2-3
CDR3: CASSFTAGSTDTQYF
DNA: TGTGCCAGCAGTTTTACGGCGGGAAGCACAGATACGCAGTATTTT

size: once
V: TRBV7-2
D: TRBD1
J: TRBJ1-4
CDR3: CASSSGTGEEKLFF
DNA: TGTGCCAGCAGTTCCGGGACAGGGGAAGAAAAACTGTTTTTT

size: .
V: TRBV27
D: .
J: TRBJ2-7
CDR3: CASSPSRVGEQYF
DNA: TGTGCCAGCAGTCCCTCTCGCGTGGGGGAGCAGTACTTC

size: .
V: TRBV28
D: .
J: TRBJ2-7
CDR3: CASRSGLYEQYF
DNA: TGTGCCAGCAGATCCGGACTCTACGAGCAGTACTTC

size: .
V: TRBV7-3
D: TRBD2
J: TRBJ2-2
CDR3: CASSLAGTSGRKGTGELFF
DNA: TGTGCCAGCAGCTTAGCGGGGACTAGCGGGAGGAAGGGCACCGGGGAGCTGTTTTTT

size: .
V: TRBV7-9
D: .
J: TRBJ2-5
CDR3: CASSSLLAPETQYF
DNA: TGTGCCAGCAGCTCCTTACTCGCCCCCGAGACCCAGTACTTC

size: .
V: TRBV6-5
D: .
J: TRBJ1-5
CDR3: CASREGNQPQHF
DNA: TGTGCCAGCAGGGAGGGGAATCAGCCCCAGCATTTT

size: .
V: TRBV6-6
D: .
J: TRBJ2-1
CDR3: CASSYILTGEQFF
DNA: TGTGCCAGCAGTTACATCCTCACTGGTGAGCAGTTCTTC

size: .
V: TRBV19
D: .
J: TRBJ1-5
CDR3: CASSIPGAAGSQPQHF
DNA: TGTGCCAGTAGTATCCCGGGGGCAGCGGGAAGTCAGCCCCAGCATTTT

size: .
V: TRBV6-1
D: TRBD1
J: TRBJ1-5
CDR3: CASTTGGLTNQPQHF
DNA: TGTGCCAGCACCACAGGGGGGCTAACTAATCAGCCCCAGCATTTT

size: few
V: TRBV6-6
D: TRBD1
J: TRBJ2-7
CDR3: CASSSTISGTGGEQYF
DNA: TGTGCCAGCAGTTCTACCATCTCCGGGACAGGGGGCGAGCAGTACTTC

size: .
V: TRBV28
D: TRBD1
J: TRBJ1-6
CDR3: CASSFPGQGSSYNSPLHF
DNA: TGTGCCAGCAGTTTCCCAGGACAGGGCAGCTCCTATAATTCACCCCTCCACTTT

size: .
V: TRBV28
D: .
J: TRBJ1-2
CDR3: CATYSAGWKGYTF
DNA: TGTGCCACCTACTCTGCGGGGTGGAAGGGCTACACCTTC

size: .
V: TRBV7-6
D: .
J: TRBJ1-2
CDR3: CASSGKQGNYGYTF
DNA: TGTGCCAGCAGCGGGAAACAGGGAAACTATGGCTACACCTTC

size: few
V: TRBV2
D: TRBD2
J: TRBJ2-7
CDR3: CASSPWTSGSSGYEQYF
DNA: TGTGCCAGCAGTCCTTGGACTAGCGGGAGTTCCGGCTACGAGCAGTACTTC

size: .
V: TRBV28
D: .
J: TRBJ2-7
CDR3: CASSFHPGGKDYEQYF
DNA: TGTGCCAGCAGTTTCCACCCTGGAGGGAAAGATTACGAGCAGTACTTC